The sequence of this T cell receptor (beta chain) was determined in a study of Ad26.COV2.S vaccination and SARS-CoV-2 variants. Turning to the study itself: The COV1001 Ad26.COV2.S trial arm included the donor. Once, or twice with 56 days between doses, Ad26.COV2.S was given intramuscularly.

About this clone: Its antigen is currently unknown.

The treatment denotes: roughly 18 received Ad26.COV2.S at low or high dose, single or two shots; about 5 received placebo; per-sample allocation not given. Collection of samples fell on day 63 after the first vaccine or placebo injection. Whole-study findings and limits: It was found that vaccine and placebo recipients had similar non-spike TCR breadth.

The CDR3 has 14 residues. The V gene end was trimmed by 2 bases and the J gene end by 6 bases; junction bases not matched to a gene: 3. Germline CDR1 SGHNT, CDR2 YYREEE (reference sequence). Data came from immunoSEQ multiplex PCR; TCRdb stores just in-frame clones and leaves some out. The table records about 400,000 clones, approximately 88% of them present only once. Sequences were derived from peripheral blood, sampled in a trial of Ad26.COV2.S vaccine versus placebo. This receptor was obtained from a person aged 18-60 years who received the Ad26.COV2.S COVID-19 vaccine or a placebo. The chain couples TRBV5-4 to TRBJ2-7, with 12 bases matching TRBD1. The CDR3 here is CASSLWDRGLEQYF. The CDR3 DNA sequence: TGTGCCAGCAGCTTATGGGACAGGGGGCTCGAGCAGTACTTC. The full variable domain, with the rest looked up from reference TRBV5-4 and TRBJ2-7, is ETGVTQSPTHLIKTRGQQVTLRCSSQSGHNTVSWYQQALGQGPQFIFQYYREEENGRGNFPPRFSGLQFPNYSSELNVNALELDDSALYLCASSLWDRGLEQYFGPGTRLTVT.